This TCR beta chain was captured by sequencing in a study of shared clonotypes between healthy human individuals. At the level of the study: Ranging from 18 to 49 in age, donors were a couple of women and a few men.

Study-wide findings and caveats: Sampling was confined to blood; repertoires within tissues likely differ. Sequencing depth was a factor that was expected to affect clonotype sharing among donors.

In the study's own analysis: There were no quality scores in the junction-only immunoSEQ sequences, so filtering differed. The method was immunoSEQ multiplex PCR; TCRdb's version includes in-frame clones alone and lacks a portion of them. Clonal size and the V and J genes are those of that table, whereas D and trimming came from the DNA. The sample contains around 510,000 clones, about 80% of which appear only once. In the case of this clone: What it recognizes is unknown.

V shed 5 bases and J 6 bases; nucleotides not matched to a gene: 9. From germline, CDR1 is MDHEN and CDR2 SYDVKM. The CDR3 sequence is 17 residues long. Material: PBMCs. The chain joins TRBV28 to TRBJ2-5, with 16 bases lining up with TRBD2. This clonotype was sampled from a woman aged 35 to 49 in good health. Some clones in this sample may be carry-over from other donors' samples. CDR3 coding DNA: TGTGCCAGCAGTCGTCCGGGACTAGCGGGAGGGCGGAAGACCCAGTACTTC. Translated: CASSRPGLAGGRKTQYF.